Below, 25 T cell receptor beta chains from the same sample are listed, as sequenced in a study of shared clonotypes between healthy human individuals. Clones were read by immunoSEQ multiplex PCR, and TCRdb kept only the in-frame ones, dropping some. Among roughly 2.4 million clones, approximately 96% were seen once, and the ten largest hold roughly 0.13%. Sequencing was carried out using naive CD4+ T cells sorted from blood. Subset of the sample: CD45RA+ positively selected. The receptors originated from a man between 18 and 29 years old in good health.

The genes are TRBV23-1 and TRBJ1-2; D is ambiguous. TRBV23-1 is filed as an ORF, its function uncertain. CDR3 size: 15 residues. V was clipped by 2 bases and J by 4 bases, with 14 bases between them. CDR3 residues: CASSQPERSPYGYTF. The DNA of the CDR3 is TGCGCCAGCAGTCAACCCGAGAGGTCGCCCTATGGCTACACCTTC.

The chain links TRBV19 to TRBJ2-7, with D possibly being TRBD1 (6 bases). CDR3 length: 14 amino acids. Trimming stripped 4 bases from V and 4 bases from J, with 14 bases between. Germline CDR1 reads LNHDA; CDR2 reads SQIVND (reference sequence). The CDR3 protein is CASSTADSLYEQYF. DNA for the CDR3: TGTGCCAGTAGTACCGCGGACAGTCTGTACGAGCAGTACTTC.

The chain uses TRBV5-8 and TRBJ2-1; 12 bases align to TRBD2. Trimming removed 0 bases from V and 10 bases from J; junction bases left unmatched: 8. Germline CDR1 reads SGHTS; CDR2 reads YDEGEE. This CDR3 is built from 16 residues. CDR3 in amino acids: CASSLDPMTSGGEQFF. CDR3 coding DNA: TGTGCCAGCAGCTTGGATCCCATGACTAGCGGGGGAGAGCAGTTCTTC. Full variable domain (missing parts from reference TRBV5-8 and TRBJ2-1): EAGVTQSPTHLIKTRGQQATLRCSPISGHTSVYWYQQALGLGLQFLLWYDEGEERNRGNFPPRFSGRQFPNYSSELNVNALELEDSALYLCASSLDPMTSGGEQFFGPGTRLTVL.

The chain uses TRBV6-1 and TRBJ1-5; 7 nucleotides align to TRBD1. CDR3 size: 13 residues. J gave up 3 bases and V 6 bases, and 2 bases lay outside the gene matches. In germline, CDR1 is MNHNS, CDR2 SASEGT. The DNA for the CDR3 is TGTGCCAGCAGGGGACAGTTCAATCAGCCCCAGCATTTT. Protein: CASRGQFNQPQHF.

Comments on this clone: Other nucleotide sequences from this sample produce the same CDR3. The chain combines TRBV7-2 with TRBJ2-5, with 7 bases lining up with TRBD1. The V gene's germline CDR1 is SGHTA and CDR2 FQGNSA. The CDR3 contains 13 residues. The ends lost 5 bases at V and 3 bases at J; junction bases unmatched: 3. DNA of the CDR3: TGTGCCAGCAGCCTTGACAGGGAAGAGACCCAGTACTTC. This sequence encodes CASSLDREETQYF.

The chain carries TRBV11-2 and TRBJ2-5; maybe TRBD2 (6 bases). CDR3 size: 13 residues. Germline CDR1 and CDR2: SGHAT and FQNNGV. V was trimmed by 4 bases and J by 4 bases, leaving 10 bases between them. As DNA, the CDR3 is TGTGCCAGCAGCTCCACGGGGGTAGAGACCCAGTACTTC. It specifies CASSSTGVETQYF.

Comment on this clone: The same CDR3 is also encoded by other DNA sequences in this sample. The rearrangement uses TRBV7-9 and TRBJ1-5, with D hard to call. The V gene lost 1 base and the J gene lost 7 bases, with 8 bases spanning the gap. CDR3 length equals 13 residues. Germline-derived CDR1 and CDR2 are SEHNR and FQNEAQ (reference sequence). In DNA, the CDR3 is TGTGCCAGCAGCTTAGGGGCAGGACAGCCCCAGCATTTT. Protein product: CASSLGAGQPQHF.

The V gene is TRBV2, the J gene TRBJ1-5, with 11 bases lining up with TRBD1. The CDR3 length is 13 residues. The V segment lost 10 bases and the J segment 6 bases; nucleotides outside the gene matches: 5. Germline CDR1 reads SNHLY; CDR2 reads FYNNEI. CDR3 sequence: CATGTGGSQPQHF. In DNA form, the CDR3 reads TGTGCCACCGGGACAGGGGGAAGTCAGCCCCAGCATTTT.

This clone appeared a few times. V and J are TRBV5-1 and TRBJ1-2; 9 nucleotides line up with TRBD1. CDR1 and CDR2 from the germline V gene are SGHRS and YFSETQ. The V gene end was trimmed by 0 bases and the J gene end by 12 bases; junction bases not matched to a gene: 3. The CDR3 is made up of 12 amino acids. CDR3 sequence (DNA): TGCGCCAGCAGCTTGGAGGGGACAGGGCACACCTTC. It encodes CASSLEGTGHTF.

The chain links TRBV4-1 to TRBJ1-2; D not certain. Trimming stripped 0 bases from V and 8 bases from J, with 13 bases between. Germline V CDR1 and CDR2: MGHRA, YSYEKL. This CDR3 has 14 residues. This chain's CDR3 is CASSQDPGLRGYTF. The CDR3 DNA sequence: TGCGCCAGCAGCCAAGACCCGGGGTTAAGGGGCTACACCTTC.

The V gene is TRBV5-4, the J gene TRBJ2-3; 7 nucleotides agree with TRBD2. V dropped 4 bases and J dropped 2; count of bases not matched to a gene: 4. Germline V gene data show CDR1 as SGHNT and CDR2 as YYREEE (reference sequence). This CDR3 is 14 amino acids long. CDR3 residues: CASSGGGPTDTQYF. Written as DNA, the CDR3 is TGTGCCAGCAGCGGCGGGGGACCCACAGATACGCAGTATTTT.

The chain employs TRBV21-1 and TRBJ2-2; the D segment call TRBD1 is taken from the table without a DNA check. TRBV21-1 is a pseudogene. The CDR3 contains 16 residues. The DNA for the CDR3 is TGTGCCAGCAGTCCTAAGACAGGGGGCAGCACCGGGGAGCTGTTTTTT. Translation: CASSPKTGGSTGELFF.

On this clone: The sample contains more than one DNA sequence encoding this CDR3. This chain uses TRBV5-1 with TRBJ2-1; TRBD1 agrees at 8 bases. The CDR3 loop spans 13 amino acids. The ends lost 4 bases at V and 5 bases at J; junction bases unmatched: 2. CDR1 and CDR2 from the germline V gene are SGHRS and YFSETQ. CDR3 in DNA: TGCGCCAGCAGCGTGACAGGGGACAATGAGCAGTTCTTC. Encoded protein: CASSVTGDNEQFF.

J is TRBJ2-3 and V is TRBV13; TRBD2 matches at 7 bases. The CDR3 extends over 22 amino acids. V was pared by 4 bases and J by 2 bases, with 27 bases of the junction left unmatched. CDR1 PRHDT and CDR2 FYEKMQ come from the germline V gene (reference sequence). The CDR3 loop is CASSSTSGFGRKWGGYTDTQYF. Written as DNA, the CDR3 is TGTGCCAGCAGCTCGACCTCAGGGTTCGGGCGTAAGTGGGGGGGTTACACAGATACGCAGTATTTT.

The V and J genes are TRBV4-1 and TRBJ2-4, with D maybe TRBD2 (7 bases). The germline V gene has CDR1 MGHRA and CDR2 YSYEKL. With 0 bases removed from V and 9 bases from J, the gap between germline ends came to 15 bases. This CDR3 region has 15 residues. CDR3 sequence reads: CASSQEGGGLAIQYF. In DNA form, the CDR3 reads TGCGCCAGCAGCCAAGAGGGAGGGGGTTTGGCCATTCAGTACTTC.

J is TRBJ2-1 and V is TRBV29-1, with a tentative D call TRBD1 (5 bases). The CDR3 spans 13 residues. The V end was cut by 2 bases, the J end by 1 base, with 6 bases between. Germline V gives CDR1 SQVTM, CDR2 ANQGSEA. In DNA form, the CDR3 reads TGCAGCGTTGAACCAGGGTCCTACAATGAGCAGTTCTTC. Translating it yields CSVEPGSYNEQFF.

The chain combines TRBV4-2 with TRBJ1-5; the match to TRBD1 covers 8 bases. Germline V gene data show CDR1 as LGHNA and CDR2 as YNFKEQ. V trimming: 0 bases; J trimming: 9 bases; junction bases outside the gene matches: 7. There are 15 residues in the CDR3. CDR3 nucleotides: TGTGCCAGCAGCCAAGAGGACAGGGACGATAGGCCCCAGCATTTT. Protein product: CASSQEDRDDRPQHF.

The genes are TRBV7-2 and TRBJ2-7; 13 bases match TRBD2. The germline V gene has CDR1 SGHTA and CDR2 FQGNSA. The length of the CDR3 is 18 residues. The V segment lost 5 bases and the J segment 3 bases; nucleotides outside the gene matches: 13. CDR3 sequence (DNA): TGTGCCAGCAGCGTATTAGGACTAGCGGGAGCGCAGTTCTACGAGCAGTACTTC. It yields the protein CASSVLGLAGAQFYEQYF.

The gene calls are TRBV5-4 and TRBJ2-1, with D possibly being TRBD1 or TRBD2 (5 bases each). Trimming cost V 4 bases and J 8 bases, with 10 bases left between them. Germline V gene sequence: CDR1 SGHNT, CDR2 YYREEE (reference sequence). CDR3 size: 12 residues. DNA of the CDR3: TGTGCCAGCAGCGTGAGGGGAGATGAGCAGTTCTTC. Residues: CASSVRGDEQFF.

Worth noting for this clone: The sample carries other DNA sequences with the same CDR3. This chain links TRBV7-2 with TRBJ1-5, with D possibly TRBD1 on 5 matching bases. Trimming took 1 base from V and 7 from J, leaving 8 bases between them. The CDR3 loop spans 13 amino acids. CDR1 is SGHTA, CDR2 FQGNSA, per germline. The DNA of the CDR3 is TGTGCCAGCAGCTTAGAGCGGGGCCAGCCCCAGCATTTT. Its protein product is CASSLERGQPQHF.

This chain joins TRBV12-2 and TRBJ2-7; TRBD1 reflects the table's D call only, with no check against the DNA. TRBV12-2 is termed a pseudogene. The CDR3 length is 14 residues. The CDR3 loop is CASRLWDREDEQYF. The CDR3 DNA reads TGTGCAAGTCGCTTGTGGGACAGGGAGGACGAGCAGTACTTC.

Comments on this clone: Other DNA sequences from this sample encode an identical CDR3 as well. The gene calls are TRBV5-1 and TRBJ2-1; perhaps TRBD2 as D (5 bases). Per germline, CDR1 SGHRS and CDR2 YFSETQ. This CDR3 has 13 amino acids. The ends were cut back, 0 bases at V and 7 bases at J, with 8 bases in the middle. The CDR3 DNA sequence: TGCGCCAGCAGCTTGGCAGACTATAATGAGCAGTTCTTC. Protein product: CASSLADYNEQFF.

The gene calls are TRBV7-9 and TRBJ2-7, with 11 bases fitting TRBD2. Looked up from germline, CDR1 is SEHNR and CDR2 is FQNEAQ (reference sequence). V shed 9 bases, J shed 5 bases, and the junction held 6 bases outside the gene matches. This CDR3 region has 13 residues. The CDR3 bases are TGTGCCAGTACAACTAGCGGGAGACACGAGCAGTACTTC. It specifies CASTTSGRHEQYF.

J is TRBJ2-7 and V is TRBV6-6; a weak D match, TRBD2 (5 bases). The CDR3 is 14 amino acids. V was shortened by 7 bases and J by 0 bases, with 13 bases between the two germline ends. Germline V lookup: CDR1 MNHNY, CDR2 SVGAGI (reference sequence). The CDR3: CASTPFGNSYEQYF. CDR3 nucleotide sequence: TGTGCCAGCACCCCCTTCGGGAACTCCTACGAGCAGTACTTC.

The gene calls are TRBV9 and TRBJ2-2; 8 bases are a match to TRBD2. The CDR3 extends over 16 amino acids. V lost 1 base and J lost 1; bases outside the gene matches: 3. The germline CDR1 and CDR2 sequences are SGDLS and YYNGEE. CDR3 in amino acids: CASSVYSGENTGELFF. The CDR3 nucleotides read TGTGCCAGCAGCGTATATAGCGGGGAGAACACCGGGGAGCTGTTTTTT.